The 13 T cell receptor beta chains in this list originate from one sample, sequenced in a study of OX40 agonist ivuxolimab in advanced cancers. Repertoires were generated with immunoSEQ multiplex PCR, while TCRdb's copy carries only in-frame clones and drops some. The sample yields tens of thousands of clones, less than 90% seen once. Sequencing used CD4+ or CD8+ T cells sorted from blood, obtained in a trial of the OX40 agonist ivuxolimab. The receptors originated from an adult with an advanced solid tumor such as melanoma, head and neck, liver or kidney cancer.

The chain carries TRBV28 and TRBJ1-6, with no clear D. The CDR3 extends over 14 amino acids. Germline values: CDR1 MDHEN, CDR2 SYDVKM. V shed 3 bases and J shed 1 base, with 4 bases lying between them. The CDR3 loop reads CASSFRSYNSPLHF. For the CDR3, the DNA is TGTGCCAGCAGTTTCAGGTCCTATAATTCACCCCTCCACTTT. Complete variable domain (other parts from reference TRBV28 and TRBJ1-6): DVKVTQSSRYLVKRTGEKVFLECVQDMDHENMFWYRQDPGLGLRLIYFSYDVKMKEKGDIPEGYSVSREKKERFSLILESASTNQTSMYLCASSFRSYNSPLHFGNGTRLTVT.

The genes are TRBV28 and TRBJ2-7, with 7 nucleotides matching TRBD2. V was clipped by 6 bases and J by 2 bases; unmatched bases: 10. The CDR3 consists of 15 residues. Per germline, CDR1 MDHEN and CDR2 SYDVKM. This chain's CDR3 is CASSPLSGTTYEQYF. Here the CDR3 DNA reads TGTGCCAGCAGCCCCTTAAGTGGGACTACCTACGAGCAGTACTTC.

This clone was found once. The chain recombines TRBV13 with TRBJ1-1, with a tentative D call TRBD1 (5 bases). Trimming removed 5 bases at V and 5 bases at J, with 15 bases between. In germline, CDR1 is PRHDT, CDR2 FYEKMQ (reference sequence). The CDR3 loop spans 14 amino acids. Here the CDR3 DNA reads TGTGCCAGCAGCCCCCGTCAGGGACGTACTGAAGCTTTCTTT. Encoded protein: CASSPRQGRTEAFF.

The chain uses TRBV6-5 and TRBJ1-2, with TRBD1 matching over 9 bases. The germline V gene has CDR1 MNHEY and CDR2 SVGAGI. V shed 2 bases, J shed 3 bases, and the junction held 4 bases outside the gene matches. The CDR3 has 15 amino acids. Here the CDR3 DNA reads TGTGCCAGCAGTTACCGGGACAGGGTTCACTATGGCTACACCTTC. It codes for CASSYRDRVHYGYTF.

In its sample, this clone was seen a few times. The CDR3 sequence is CASSRRSGGELFF. Written as DNA, the CDR3 is TGTGCCAGCAGCCGCCGGAGTGGCGGGGAGCTGTTTTTT. The rearrangement uses TRBV7-3 and TRBJ2-2; no clear D gene. Germline lookup yields CDR1 SGHTA and CDR2 FQGTGA. The ends were cut back, 5 bases at V and 7 bases at J, with 11 bases in the middle. The CDR3 spans 13 residues.

The gene calls are TRBV7-2 and TRBJ2-1; 13 nucleotides line up with TRBD2. J gave up 0 bases and V 5 bases, and 7 bases lay outside the gene matches. CDR1 is SGHTA and CDR2 is FQGNSA in the germline V gene. The CDR3 spans 18 residues. The CDR3: CASSPTSGRPSSYNEQFF. CDR3 in DNA: TGTGCCAGCAGCCCGACTAGCGGGAGGCCTAGCTCCTACAATGAGCAGTTCTTC. Using reference TRBV7-2 and TRBJ2-1 for the parts outside the CDR3, the full variable domain is GAGVSQSPSNKVTEKGKDVELRCDPISGHTALYWYRQSLGQGLEFLIYFQGNSAPDKSGLPSDRFSAERTGGSVSTLTIQRTQQEDSAVYLCASSPTSGRPSSYNEQFFGPGTRLTVL.

This sequence joins TRBV5-1 and TRBJ1-5; D not resolved. There are 14 residues in the CDR3. Trimming shortened V by 4 bases and J by 0 bases, and 8 bases separated the two germline ends. Germline V CDR1 and CDR2: SGHRS, YFSETQ. The CDR3: CASSPGHSNQPQHF. The DNA of the CDR3 is TGCGCCAGCAGCCCCGGGCATAGCAATCAGCCCCAGCATTTT.

The chain links TRBV27 to TRBJ2-1; perhaps D is TRBD1 or TRBD2 (5 bases each). The germline V gene has CDR1 MNHEY and CDR2 SMNVEV (reference sequence). CDR3 size: 17 residues. Trimming took 0 bases from V and 2 from J, leaving 14 bases between them. The CDR3 is CASSLSMGTLAYNEQFF. DNA for the CDR3: TGTGCCAGCAGTTTATCGATGGGGACCCTGGCCTACAATGAGCAGTTCTTC.

This clone was counted a few times. V is TRBV9 and J is TRBJ2-3, with a possible D match to TRBD2 (5 bases). The germline V gene encodes CDR1 SGDLS and CDR2 YYNGEE. CDR3 size: 12 residues. V dropped 5 bases and J dropped 3 bases, with 7 bases sitting between them. Here the CDR3 reads CASRSGTDTQYF. The CDR3 nucleotides are TGTGCCAGCAGATCGGGGACAGATACGCAGTATTTT.

CDR3 in DNA: TGTGCCAGCAGTTCCCGGGCCGCGGGTCAGCCCCAGCATTTT. It codes for CASSSRAAGQPQHF. The rearrangement joins TRBV27 to TRBJ1-5; D not resolved. Germline V gene lookup returns CDR1 MNHEY and CDR2 SMNVEV (reference sequence). The CDR3 is made up of 14 amino acids. Between the trimmed V and J ends, which lost 4 bases and 6 bases, there was a span of 13 bases.

The CDR3 coding sequence is TGTGCCAGCAGCGTAGAATCACTAGCGGGACAAGAGACCCAGTACTTC. It codes for CASSVESLAGQETQYF. This chain uses TRBV9 with TRBJ2-5, with 10 bases identical to TRBD2. V shed 0 bases and J 2 bases; nucleotides not matched to a gene: 4. The germline V gene encodes CDR1 SGDLS and CDR2 YYNGEE. This CDR3 comprises 16 residues.

V is TRBV29-1 and J is TRBJ1-2; the match to TRBD1 covers 9 bases. This CDR3 region has 14 residues. Trimming cost V 0 bases and J 8 bases; bases outside gene matches: 7. Per germline, CDR1 SQVTM and CDR2 ANQGSEA. The chain's CDR3 is CSVEDTQGADGYTF. The CDR3, as DNA: TGCAGCGTTGAAGATACACAGGGGGCGGACGGCTACACCTTC.

This sequence joins TRBV6-1 and TRBJ1-3, with 8 bases fitting TRBD1. CDR3 length: 17 residues. The V gene's germline CDR1 is MNHNS and CDR2 SASEGT. V shed 0 bases, J shed 4 bases, and the junction held 8 bases outside the gene matches. CDR3 amino acids: CASSEAPTGGEGNTIYF. The CDR3, as DNA: TGTGCCAGCAGTGAAGCGCCCACAGGGGGAGAGGGAAACACCATATATTTT.